One T cell receptor beta chain is described in this entry. The antigen remains unidentified. The data originate from a study of T cells after yellow fever vaccination. The overall study: Preparing low-cell-number fractions relied on SMART-Seq v4 Ultra Low Input. Findings of the study overall: At approximately 96% for CD4 and approximately 89% for CD8, most primary-vaccination clones showed up again after the booster.

This CDR3 has 11 residues. V was cut by 6 bases and J by 3 bases, with 9 bases left in between. Germline assignment: CDR1 DFQATT and CDR2 SNEGSKA (reference sequence). Template switching with 5'RACE generated the TCR cDNA and added a universal primer site and UMIs. A single record per CDR3 protein comes from TCRdb applying MiXCR to the 5' RACE reads. The table lists roughly 500,000 distinct CDR3 sequences, about 19% of them singletons, with roughly an eighth in the top ten. The TCR comes from a man in his thirties or forties who received the YFV17D yellow fever vaccine. This specimen was PBMCs, taken 15 days after the yellow fever booster vaccination. V gene TRBV20-1 combines with J gene TRBJ2-7; no definite D call. The CDR3, as DNA: TGCAGTGCGTTGGGTTTCTACGAGCAGTACTTC. Translating it yields CSALGFYEQYF.